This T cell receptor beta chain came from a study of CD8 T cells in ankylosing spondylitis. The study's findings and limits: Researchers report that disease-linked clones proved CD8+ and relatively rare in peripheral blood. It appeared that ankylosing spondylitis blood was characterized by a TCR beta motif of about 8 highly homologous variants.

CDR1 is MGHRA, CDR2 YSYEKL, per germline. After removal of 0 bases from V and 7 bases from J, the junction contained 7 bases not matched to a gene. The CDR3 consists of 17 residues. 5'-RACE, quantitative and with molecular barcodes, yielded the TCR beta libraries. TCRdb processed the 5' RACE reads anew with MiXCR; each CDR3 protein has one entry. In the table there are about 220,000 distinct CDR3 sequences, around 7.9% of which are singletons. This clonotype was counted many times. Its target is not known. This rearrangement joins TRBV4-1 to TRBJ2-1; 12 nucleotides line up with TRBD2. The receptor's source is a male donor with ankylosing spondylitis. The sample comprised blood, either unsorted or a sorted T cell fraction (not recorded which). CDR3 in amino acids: CASSQDPASGGVNEQFF. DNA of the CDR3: TGCGCCAGCAGCCAAGATCCGGCTAGCGGGGGGGTAAATGAGCAGTTCTTC.